The present T cell receptor (beta chain) was sequenced within a study of blood T cell repertoires in COVID-19. Study-wide context: Specimens from acute and convalescent COVID-19 originated in the United States, Italy and Spain.

Germline V gene data show CDR1 as MDHEN and CDR2 as SYDVKM. The V segment lost 6 bases and the J segment 0 bases; nucleotides outside the gene matches: 8. The CDR3 spans 15 residues. Original methodology: Using reference gene primer amplification, nucleated cell counts were estimated. The repertoire was sequenced with immunoSEQ multiplex PCR; TCRdb's copy has only in-frame clones and lacks some. V and J calls and clone size are as listed in that table; D and trimming were resolved from the DNA. The repertoire holds about 100,000 clones, about 91% seen once, with about 6.8% in the top ten. The TCR sequence derives from a middle-aged man with active or convalescent COVID-19. Sequenced: peripheral blood. The chain combines TRBV28 with TRBJ2-7, with TRBD1 identical over 7 bases. The CDR3 region is CASRSRQGDSYEQYF. CDR3 nucleotides: TGTGCCAGCAGGTCCCGACAGGGTGACTCCTACGAGCAGTACTTC.